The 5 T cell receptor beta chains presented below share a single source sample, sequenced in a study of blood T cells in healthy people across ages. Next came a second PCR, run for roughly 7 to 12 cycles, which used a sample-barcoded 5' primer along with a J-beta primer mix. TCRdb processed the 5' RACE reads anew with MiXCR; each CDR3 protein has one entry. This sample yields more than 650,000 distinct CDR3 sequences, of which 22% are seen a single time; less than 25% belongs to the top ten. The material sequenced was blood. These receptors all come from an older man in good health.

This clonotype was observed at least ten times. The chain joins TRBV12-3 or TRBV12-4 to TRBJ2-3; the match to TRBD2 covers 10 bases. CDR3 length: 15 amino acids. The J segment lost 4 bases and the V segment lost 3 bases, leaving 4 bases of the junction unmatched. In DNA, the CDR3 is TGTGCCAGCAGTTTCACTAGCGGGGTGCCAGATACGCAGTATTTT. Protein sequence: CASSFTSGVPDTQYF.

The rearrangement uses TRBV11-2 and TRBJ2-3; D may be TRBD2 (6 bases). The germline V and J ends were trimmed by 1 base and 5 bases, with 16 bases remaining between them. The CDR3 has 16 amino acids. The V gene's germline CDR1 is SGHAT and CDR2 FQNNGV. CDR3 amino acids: CASSLGLGLSKDTQYF. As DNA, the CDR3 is TGTGCCAGCAGCTTAGGTTTAGGACTAAGTAAAGATACGCAGTATTTT. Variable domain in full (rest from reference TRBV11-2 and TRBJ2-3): EAGVAQSPRYKIIEKRQSVAFWCNPISGHATLYWYQQILGQGPKLLIQFQNNGVVDDSQLPKDRFSAERLKGVDSTLKIQPAKLEDSAVYLCASSLGLGLSKDTQYFGPGTRLTVL.

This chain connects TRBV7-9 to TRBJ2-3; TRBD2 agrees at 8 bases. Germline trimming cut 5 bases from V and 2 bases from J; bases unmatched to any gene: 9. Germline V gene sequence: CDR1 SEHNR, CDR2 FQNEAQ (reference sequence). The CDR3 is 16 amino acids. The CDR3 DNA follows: TGTGCCAGCAGCCCCAATGGAGCGGGGGTCACAGATACGCAGTATTTT. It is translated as CASSPNGAGVTDTQYF.

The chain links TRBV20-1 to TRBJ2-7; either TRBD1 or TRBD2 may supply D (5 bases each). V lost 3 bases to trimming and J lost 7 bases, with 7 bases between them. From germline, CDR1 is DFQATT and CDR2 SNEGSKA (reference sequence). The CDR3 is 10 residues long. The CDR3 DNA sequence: TGCAGTGCTAGGAGGGGTGAGCAGTACTTC. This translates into CSARRGEQYF.

CDR3 nucleotides: TGCAGTGCCAGGGACAGCACTAATGAAAAACTGTTTTTT. It codes for CSARDSTNEKLFF. The chain couples TRBV20-1 to TRBJ1-4; TRBD1 matches 7 bases. Losses at the gene ends were 6 bases for V and 2 bases for J; bases not matched to a gene: 3. Per germline, CDR1 DFQATT and CDR2 SNEGSKA (reference sequence). This CDR3 is 13 amino acids long.